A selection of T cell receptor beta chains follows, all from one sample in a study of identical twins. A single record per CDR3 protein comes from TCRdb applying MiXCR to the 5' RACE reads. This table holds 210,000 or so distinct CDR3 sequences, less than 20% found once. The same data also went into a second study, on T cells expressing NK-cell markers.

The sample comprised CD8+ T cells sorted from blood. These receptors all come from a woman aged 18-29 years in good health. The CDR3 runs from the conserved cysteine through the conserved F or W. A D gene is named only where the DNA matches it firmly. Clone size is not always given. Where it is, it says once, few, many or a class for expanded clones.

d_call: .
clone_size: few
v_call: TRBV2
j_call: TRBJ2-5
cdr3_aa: CASSEATRQETQYF
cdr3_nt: TGTGCCAGCAGTGAGGCGACCCGTCAAGAGACCCAGTACTTC

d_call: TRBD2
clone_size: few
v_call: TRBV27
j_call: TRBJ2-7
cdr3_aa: CASKLAGGSYEQYF
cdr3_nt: TGTGCCAGCAAACTAGCGGGAGGCTCCTACGAGCAGTACTTC

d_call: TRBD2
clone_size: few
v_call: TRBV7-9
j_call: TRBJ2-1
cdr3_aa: CASSSAGAGLNNEQFF
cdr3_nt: TGTGCCAGCAGCTCAGCCGGGGCGGGACTAAACAATGAGCAGTTCTTC

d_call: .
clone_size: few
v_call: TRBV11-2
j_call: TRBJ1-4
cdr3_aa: CASSLGTGAYEKLFF
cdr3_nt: TGTGCCAGCAGCTTAGGAACAGGTGCCTATGAAAAACTGTTTTTT

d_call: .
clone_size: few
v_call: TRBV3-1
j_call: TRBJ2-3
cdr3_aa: CASSQVVRDTQYF
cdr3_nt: TGTGCCAGCAGCCAGGTAGTCCGGGATACGCAGTATTTT

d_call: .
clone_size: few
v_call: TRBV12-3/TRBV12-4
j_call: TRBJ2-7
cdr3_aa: CASSLSFYEQYF
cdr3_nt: TGTGCCAGCAGTTTAAGTTTCTACGAGCAGTACTTC

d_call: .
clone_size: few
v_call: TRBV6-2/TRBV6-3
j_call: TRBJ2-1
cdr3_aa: CATKRFNEQFF
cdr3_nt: TGTGCCACCAAGAGATTCAATGAGCAGTTCTTC

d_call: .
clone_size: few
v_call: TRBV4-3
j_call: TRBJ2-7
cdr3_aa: CASSQVPGGDEQYF
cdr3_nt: TGCGCCAGCAGCCAAGTTCCGGGTGGGGACGAGCAGTACTTC

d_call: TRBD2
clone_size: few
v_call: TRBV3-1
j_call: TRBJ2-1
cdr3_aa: CASSQDGLAGFMGEQFF
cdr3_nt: TGTGCCAGCAGCCAAGACGGCCTAGCGGGTTTTATGGGTGAGCAGTTCTTC

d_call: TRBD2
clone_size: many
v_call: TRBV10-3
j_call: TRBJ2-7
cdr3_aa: CAIRGLAGNEQYF
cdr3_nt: TGTGCCATCCGAGGACTAGCGGGGAATGAGCAGTACTTC

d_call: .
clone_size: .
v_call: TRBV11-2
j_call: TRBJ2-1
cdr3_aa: CASSLGMLDYNEQFF
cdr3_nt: TGTGCCAGCAGCTTGGGGATGCTCGACTACAATGAGCAGTTCTTC

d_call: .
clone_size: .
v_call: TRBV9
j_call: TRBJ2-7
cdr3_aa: CASSVGSPTFEQYF
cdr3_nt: TGTGCCAGCAGCGTAGGGAGTCCCACCTTCGAGCAGTACTTC

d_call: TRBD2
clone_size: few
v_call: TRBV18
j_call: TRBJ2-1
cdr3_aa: CASSPQAGGPKDEQFF
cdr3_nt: TGTGCCAGCTCACCACAAGCGGGGGGGCCAAAGGATGAGCAGTTCTTC

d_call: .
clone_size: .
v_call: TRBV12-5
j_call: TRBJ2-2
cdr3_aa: CASARPGELFF
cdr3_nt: TGTGCTAGTGCCCGCCCCGGGGAGCTGTTTTTT

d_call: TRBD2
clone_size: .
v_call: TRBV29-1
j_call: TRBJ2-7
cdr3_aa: CSVVQRGANEQYF
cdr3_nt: TGCAGCGTTGTGCAGCGGGGGGCCAACGAGCAGTACTTC

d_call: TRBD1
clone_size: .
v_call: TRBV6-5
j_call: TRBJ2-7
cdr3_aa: CASSYSGTGFHYEQYF
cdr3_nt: TGTGCCAGCAGTTACTCCGGGACAGGGTTCCACTACGAGCAGTACTTC

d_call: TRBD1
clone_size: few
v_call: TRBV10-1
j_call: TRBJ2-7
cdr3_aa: CASSLGQGAHEQYF
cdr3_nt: TGCGCCAGCAGTTTGGGACAGGGGGCCCACGAGCAGTACTTC

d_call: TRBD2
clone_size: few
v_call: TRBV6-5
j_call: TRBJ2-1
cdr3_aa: CASSYGLAGAQEQFF
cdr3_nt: TGTGCCAGCAGTTATGGCCTAGCGGGAGCACAAGAGCAGTTCTTC

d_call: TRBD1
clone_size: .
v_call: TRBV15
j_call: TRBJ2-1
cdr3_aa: CATSSGQGNNEQFF
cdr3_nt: TGTGCCACCAGCTCGGGACAGGGGAATAATGAGCAGTTCTTC

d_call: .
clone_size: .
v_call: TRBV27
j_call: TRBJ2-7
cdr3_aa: CASSLRGFGYEQYF
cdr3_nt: TGTGCCAGCAGTTTAAGGGGGTTCGGCTACGAGCAGTACTTC

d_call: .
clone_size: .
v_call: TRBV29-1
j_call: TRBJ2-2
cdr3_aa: CSVESVNTGELFF
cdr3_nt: TGCAGCGTTGAGTCAGTAAACACCGGGGAGCTGTTTTTT

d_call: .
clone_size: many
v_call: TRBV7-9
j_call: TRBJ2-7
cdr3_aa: CASSPRTEYEQYF
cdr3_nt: TGTGCCAGCAGCCCCCGGACGGAGTACGAGCAGTACTTC